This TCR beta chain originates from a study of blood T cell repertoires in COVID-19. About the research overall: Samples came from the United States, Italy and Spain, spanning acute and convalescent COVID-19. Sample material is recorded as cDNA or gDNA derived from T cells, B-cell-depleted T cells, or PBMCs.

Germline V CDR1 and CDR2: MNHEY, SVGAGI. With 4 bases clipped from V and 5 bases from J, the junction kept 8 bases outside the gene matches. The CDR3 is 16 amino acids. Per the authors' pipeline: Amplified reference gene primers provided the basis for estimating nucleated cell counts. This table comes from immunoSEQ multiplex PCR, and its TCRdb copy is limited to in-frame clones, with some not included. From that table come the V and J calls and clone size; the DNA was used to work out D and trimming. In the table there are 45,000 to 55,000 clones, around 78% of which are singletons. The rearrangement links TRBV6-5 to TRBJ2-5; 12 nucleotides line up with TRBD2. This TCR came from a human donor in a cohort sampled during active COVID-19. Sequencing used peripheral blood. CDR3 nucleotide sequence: TGTGCCAGCAGTTCCACTCTAGCGGGGGGGCTTGAGACCCAGTACTTC. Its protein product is CASSSTLAGGLETQYF.